The 15 T cell receptor beta chains below all came from one sample that was sequenced in a study of blood T cell repertoires in COVID-19. TCRdb's copy holds only in-frame clones and misses some; the assay was immunoSEQ multiplex PCR. The table lists approximately 300,000 clones, about 90% of them singletons, with 11% in the top ten. Sequencing was carried out using peripheral blood. The source of these receptors is a woman aged 30 to 39 with COVID-19, enrolled during active disease.

The J gene is TRBJ2-5, the V gene TRBV7-6, with 10 bases aligning to TRBD2. The CDR3 extends over 16 amino acids. J was trimmed by 4 bases and V by 5 bases; bases with no gene match: 10. Germline V gene sequence: CDR1 SGHVS, CDR2 FNYEAQ. The CDR3 loop reads CASSPHGLAEGETQYF. The CDR3 coding sequence is TGTGCCAGCAGCCCGCACGGACTAGCGGAGGGAGAGACCCAGTACTTC.

The genes are TRBV5-1 and TRBJ2-7; a weak D match, TRBD1 (6 bases). Trimming took 3 bases from V and 2 from J, leaving 15 bases between them. The CDR3 length is 15 residues. CDR1 and CDR2 (germline): SGHRS, YFSETQ. CDR3 residues: CASSWGNRAAYEQYF. CDR3 in DNA: TGCGCCAGCAGCTGGGGGAACAGGGCCGCCTACGAGCAGTACTTC.

J is TRBJ1-1 and V is TRBV7-9; maybe TRBD1 (6 bases). The CDR3 contains 13 residues. The V end lost 5 bases, the J end lost 11 bases, and 18 bases lay between the germline ends. CDR1 is SEHNR and CDR2 is FQNEAQ in the germline V gene (reference sequence). This chain's CDR3 is CASSPQGSGHAFF. The CDR3 bases are TGTGCCAGCAGCCCTCAGGGGTCAGGGCACGCTTTCTTT.

This chain connects TRBV2 to TRBJ1-5; possibly TRBD1 for D (6 bases). The germline V gene encodes CDR1 SNHLY and CDR2 FYNNEI. The CDR3 is 15 amino acids. V was shortened by 7 bases and J by 0 bases, with 13 bases between the two germline ends. The CDR3 sequence: CASKRTVDSNQPQHF. DNA for the CDR3: TGTGCCAGCAAGCGGACAGTGGATAGCAATCAGCCCCAGCATTTT.

V and J are TRBV13 and TRBJ2-7; a possible D gene is TRBD2 (5 bases). The length of the CDR3 is 18 residues. The ends were cut back, 1 base at V and 3 bases at J, with 22 bases in the middle. Germline V gene lookup returns CDR1 PRHDT and CDR2 FYEKMQ (reference sequence). The CDR3 loop is CASSLAPSLPTLYYEQYF. The DNA of the CDR3 is TGTGCCAGCAGCTTAGCTCCTAGCCTACCCACACTATACTACGAGCAGTACTTC.

The rearrangement links TRBV6-5 to TRBJ1-6; possible D gene TRBD1, 5 bases. Trimming stripped 8 bases from V and 9 bases from J, with 20 bases between. CDR3 size: 15 residues. In germline, CDR1 is MNHEY, CDR2 SVGAGI. The CDR3 here is CASFYLFQGGSPLHF. The DNA for the CDR3 is TGTGCCAGCTTTTACCTTTTTCAGGGAGGTTCACCCCTCCACTTT.

The chain recombines TRBV18 with TRBJ2-5; D gene ambiguous. The germline gives CDR1 KGHSH, CDR2 LQKENI. The V gene lost 6 bases and the J gene lost 0 bases, with 17 bases spanning the gap. CDR3 length: 16 residues. Here the CDR3 reads CASSQRHTSYQETQYF. CDR3 coding DNA: TGTGCCAGCTCCCAAAGACATACATCGTACCAAGAGACCCAGTACTTC.

This chain uses TRBV5-1 with TRBJ2-7, with 9 bases fitting TRBD1. Germline V CDR1 and CDR2: SGHRS, YFSETQ. The CDR3 has 12 amino acids. With 0 bases clipped from V and 12 bases from J, the junction kept 4 bases outside the gene matches. The CDR3, as DNA: TGCGCCAGCAGCTTGGGGGACAGGGACAGGTACTTC. Amino acids: CASSLGDRDRYF.

The chain employs TRBV18 and TRBJ1-2; 10 bases agree with TRBD1. This CDR3 comprises 15 residues. V lost 5 bases and J lost 5; bases outside the gene matches: 8. Germline V gene data show CDR1 as KGHSH and CDR2 as LQKENI. The CDR3 sequence is CASSSGTGARYGYTF. CDR3 nucleotide sequence: TGTGCCAGCTCATCCGGGACAGGGGCGAGGTATGGCTACACCTTC.

The genes are TRBV19 and TRBJ2-7; TRBD1 matches at 10 bases. The CDR3 has 16 amino acids. Per the germline V gene, CDR1 is LNHDA and CDR2 is SQIVND (reference sequence). Trimming at V came to 6 bases and at J to 6 bases, leaving 14 bases not matched to a gene. The CDR3 loop is CASRLKTGQGFSEQYF. The CDR3 DNA is TGTGCCAGTAGACTTAAAACGGGACAGGGGTTCTCCGAGCAGTACTTC.

A single count supports this clone. This rearrangement joins TRBV28 to TRBJ2-1; D is undetermined. V lost 2 bases and J 7 bases, leaving 9 bases between the germline ends. Germline CDR1 reads MDHEN; CDR2 reads SYDVKM. This CDR3 contains 13 residues. The CDR3 DNA sequence: TGTGCCAGCAGTTTAGGGCAGCCAAATGAGCAGTTCTTC. As protein: CASSLGQPNEQFF.

V usage is TRBV6-5 and J usage is TRBJ1-5; D is unclear. Trimming removed 0 bases from V and 3 bases from J, with 9 bases in between. The CDR3 covers 15 residues. The germline V gene has CDR1 MNHEY and CDR2 SVGAGI. The CDR3 protein is CASSYSRADNQPQHF. CDR3 nucleotide sequence: TGTGCCAGCAGTTACTCGAGGGCAGACAATCAGCCCCAGCATTTT.

This chain links TRBV19 with TRBJ2-2, with a possible D match to TRBD1 (5 bases). The germline V and J ends were trimmed by 2 bases and 0 bases, with 7 bases remaining between them. This CDR3 comprises 15 residues. Germline loops: CDR1 LNHDA, CDR2 SQIVND (reference sequence). Here the CDR3 DNA reads TGTGCCAGTAGTATATTACAGGCGAACACCGGGGAGCTGTTTTTT. Translation: CASSILQANTGELFF.

The sample holds a few counts of this clone. This chain joins TRBV27 and TRBJ2-7; TRBD2 matches 9 bases. Unmatched junction bases numbered 6, after V lost 5 bases and J lost 4 bases. The CDR3 spans 14 residues. CDR1 MNHEY and CDR2 SMNVEV come from the germline V gene (reference sequence). CDR3 in amino acids: CASSTLAGLYEQYF. The CDR3 DNA follows: TGTGCCAGCAGTACCCTAGCGGGATTGTACGAGCAGTACTTC.

This chain uses TRBV5-1 with TRBJ1-6; a weak D match, TRBD1 (5 bases). V dropped 0 bases and J dropped 9 bases, with 16 bases sitting between them. Germline V lookup: CDR1 SGHRS, CDR2 YFSETQ. The CDR3 spans 16 residues. The CDR3 spells CASSLALRGRGSPLHF. As DNA, the CDR3 is TGCGCCAGCAGCTTGGCCCTGAGAGGGAGGGGTTCACCCCTCCACTTT.